The 11 T cell receptor beta chains below were found in one sample sequenced in a study of CD8 T cells in ankylosing spondylitis. Study-level points and caveats: Seemingly distinctive of ankylosing spondylitis blood was a TCR beta motif formed by eight highly homologous variants.

TCRdb itself ran the 5' RACE reads through MiXCR, one entry per CDR3 protein. The table shows about 500,000 distinct CDR3 sequences, with 5.3% occurring only once. Antigens of these TCRs are unknown. The sample consisted of blood, either unsorted or a sorted T cell fraction (not recorded which). Receptors were obtained from a male donor with ankylosing spondylitis.

This clonotype has a handful of counts. The genes are TRBV11-2 and TRBJ2-5, with D possibly matching TRBD2 (6 bases). Germline assignment: CDR1 SGHAT and CDR2 FQNNGV. The V and J ends lost 2 bases and 1 base respectively, with 20 bases between them. The CDR3 is made up of 18 amino acids. CDR3 in DNA: TGTGCCAGCAGCTTACTCTACGTGTCGGGGGATGCCCAAGAGACCCAGTACTTC. It specifies CASSLLYVSGDAQETQYF. The variable domain in full, with the rest retrieved from reference TRBV11-2 and TRBJ2-5, is EAGVAQSPRYKIIEKRQSVAFWCNPISGHATLYWYQQILGQGPKLLIQFQNNGVVDDSQLPKDRFSAERLKGVDSTLKIQPAKLEDSAVYLCASSLLYVSGDAQETQYFGPGTRLLVL.

This clonotype was picked up many times. The chain uses TRBV5-1 and TRBJ2-5; no firm D call. The germline V gene encodes CDR1 SGHRS and CDR2 YFSETQ. V dropped 4 bases and J dropped 5 bases, with 9 bases sitting between them. This CDR3 has 12 residues. For the CDR3, the DNA is TGCGCCAGCAGCGCGATAAGCGAGACCCAGTACTTC. Residues: CASSAISETQYF.

The chain has TRBV28 and TRBJ2-2; TRBD1 is a possible D gene (5 bases). The germline V and J ends were trimmed by 4 bases and 4 bases, with 13 bases remaining between them. CDR3 length: 15 amino acids. Germline lookup yields CDR1 MDHEN and CDR2 SYDVKM. DNA of the CDR3: TGTGCCAGCAGTTCAAGCCAGGGTATCACCGGGGAGCTGTTTTTT. Translation: CASSSSQGITGELFF.

At least ten counts were recorded for this clonotype. J is TRBJ2-3 and V is TRBV7-2, with D possibly being TRBD2 (6 bases). Trimming took 5 bases from V and 0 from J, leaving 12 bases between them. CDR3 size: 15 residues. Germline loops: CDR1 SGHTA, CDR2 FQGNSA. The CDR3 region has the DNA TGTGCCAGCAGCCAAAGGAGGGTTAGCACAGATACGCAGTATTTT. Protein: CASSQRRVSTDTQYF.

This clonotype was detected many times. The V call is TRBV5-1, the J call TRBJ2-7; 7 positions match TRBD2. Germline V gene lookup returns CDR1 SGHRS and CDR2 YFSETQ. J was trimmed by 3 bases and V by 1 base; bases with no gene match: 7. This CDR3 region has 15 residues. In DNA, the CDR3 is TGCGCCAGCAGCTTGTATGCGGGAGCGATCTACGAGCAGTACTTC. Protein: CASSLYAGAIYEQYF.

This clonotype was counted ten times or more. The rearrangement joins TRBV10-3 to TRBJ2-7; 7 bases align to TRBD1. The V and J ends lost 0 bases and 4 bases, in that order; junction bases with no gene match: 6. Looked up from germline, CDR1 is ENHRY and CDR2 is SYGVKD. The CDR3 is 15 amino acids. The DNA of the CDR3 is TGTGCCATCAGTGAGTCGACAGGGTTTGGGTACGAGCAGTACTTC. Encoded protein: CAISESTGFGYEQYF.

This clonotype was detected ten times or more. The chain joins TRBV7-3 to TRBJ2-3; D is undetermined. V lost 2 bases and J lost 4, with 7 bases in between. The CDR3 contains 13 residues. Germline CDR1 SGHTA, CDR2 FQGTGA. CDR3 DNA: TGTGCCAGCAGCTTATTACGGGCAGATACGCAGTATTTT. This sequence encodes CASSLLRADTQYF.

At least ten counts were recorded for this clonotype. V gene TRBV20-1 combines with J gene TRBJ2-7; D unresolved. CDR1 is DFQATT and CDR2 is SNEGSKA in the germline V gene (reference sequence). The CDR3 runs to 9 residues. Deletions cut 4 bases from V and 6 bases from J, with 4 bases between. This CDR3 reads CSATGEQYF. For the CDR3, the DNA is TGCAGTGCTACAGGCGAGCAGTACTTC.

This clonotype was seen a few times. The chain carries TRBV7-9 and TRBJ1-4, with D maybe TRBD1 (6 bases). This CDR3 has 14 amino acids. The V end was cut by 5 bases, the J end by 4 bases, with 11 bases between. Germline V gives CDR1 SEHNR, CDR2 FQNEAQ (reference sequence). As DNA, the CDR3 is TGTGCCAGCAGCACCCGACAGGTTAATGAAAAACTGTTTTTT. Translated, it gives CASSTRQVNEKLFF.

This clonotype was seen repeatedly, ten times or more. The chain couples TRBV7-9 to TRBJ2-1; 9 bases are shared with TRBD2. CDR1 SEHNR and CDR2 FQNEAQ come from the germline V gene (reference sequence). CDR3 length: 16 amino acids. J was trimmed by 2 bases and V by 10 bases; bases with no gene match: 12. The CDR3 here is CATKPWTSETYNEQFF. The CDR3 region has the DNA TGTGCCACCAAACCCTGGACTAGCGAGACCTACAATGAGCAGTTCTTC.

The chain carries TRBV10-3 and TRBJ2-1, with 8 nucleotides matching TRBD2. CDR3 length: 13 amino acids. V shed 7 bases and J 4 bases; nucleotides not matched to a gene: 3. CDR1 and CDR2 from the germline V gene are ENHRY and SYGVKD. CDR3 residues: CAITREGYNEQFF. The CDR3 DNA reads as TGTGCCATCACTCGGGAGGGGTACAATGAGCAGTTCTTC.